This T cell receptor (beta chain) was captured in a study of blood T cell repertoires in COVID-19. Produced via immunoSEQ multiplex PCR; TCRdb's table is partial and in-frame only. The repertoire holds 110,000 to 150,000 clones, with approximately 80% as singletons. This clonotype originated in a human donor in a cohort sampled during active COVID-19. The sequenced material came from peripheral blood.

This CDR3 reads CASRQGPYNSPLHF. As DNA, the CDR3 is TGTGCCAGCAGACAGGGTCCTTATAATTCACCCCTCCACTTT. The chain carries TRBV6-5 and TRBJ1-6, with a possible D match to TRBD1 (6 bases). The CDR3 length is 14 residues. The V and J ends lost 6 bases and 4 bases respectively, with 10 bases between them. Germline V gene lookup returns CDR1 MNHEY and CDR2 SVGAGI.